A selection of T cell receptor beta chains follows, all from one sample in a study of blood T cells in healthy people across ages. Via MiXCR, TCRdb re-called the 5' RACE reads, giving one row per CDR3 protein. This table holds about 940,000 distinct CDR3 sequences, around 49% found once. The material sequenced was blood. Receptors were obtained from a man aged 25 to 45 in good health. Each CDR3 is given with its conserved first and last residue. The order of the fields is V gene, D gene, clone size, J gene, CDR3 protein, CDR3 DNA. D genes are given only for firm matches. Where a row states a size, it is once, few, many or the class of an expanded clone; other rows omit it.

TRBV11-2	-	-	TRBJ2-7	CASSSLTGTYEQYF	TGTGCCAGCAGCTCATTGACAGGAACCTACGAGCAGTACTTC
TRBV9	TRBD1	few	TRBJ1-5	CASSATGGVQPQHF	TGTGCCAGCAGCGCGACAGGGGGCGTTCAGCCCCAGCATTTT
TRBV18	-	-	TRBJ1-2	CASSPVVNNYGYTF	TGTGCCAGCTCCCCTGTGGTTAATAACTATGGCTACACCTTC
TRBV30	-	-	TRBJ2-7	CAWGADTYEQYF	TGTGCCTGGGGGGCTGATACCTACGAGCAGTACTTC
TRBV27	-	few	TRBJ2-3	CASSRQTRGTDTQYF	TGTGCCAGCAGCCGACAGACAAGGGGAACAGATACGCAGTATTTT
TRBV29-1	-	-	TRBJ1-1	CSVVGMNTEAFF	TGCAGCGTTGTGGGCATGAACACTGAAGCTTTCTTT
TRBV2	-	-	TRBJ2-3	CASSMGTDTQYF	TGTGCCAGCAGTATGGGGACAGATACGCAGTATTTT
TRBV20-1	TRBD1	-	TRBJ2-7	CSTTGGKYEQYF	TGCAGTACGACAGGGGGCAAGTACGAGCAGTACTTC
TRBV25-1	TRBD1	-	TRBJ2-5	CASSEDGTAYQGTQYF	TGTGCCAGCAGTGAAGACGGGACAGCGTACCAAGGGACCCAGTACTTC
TRBV20-1	-	-	TRBJ1-2	CSPKEFYGYTF	TGCAGTCCAAAGGAGTTCTATGGCTACACCTTC
TRBV2	-	-	TRBJ2-2	CASSLDIKGTGELFF	TGTGCCAGCAGTTTAGATATCAAGGGAACCGGGGAGCTGTTTTTT
TRBV15	TRBD1	-	TRBJ1-5	CATSRTGGSNQPQHF	TGTGCCACCAGCCGAACAGGGGGGAGCAATCAGCCCCAGCATTTT
TRBV28	-	-	TRBJ2-1	CASSLSDSIYNEQFF	TGTGCCAGCAGTCTCTCGGACAGCATATACAATGAGCAGTTCTTC
TRBV5-1	TRBD1	few	TRBJ2-3	CASSSRDRRTDTQYF	TGCGCCAGCAGCTCCCGGGACAGACGCACAGATACGCAGTATTTT
TRBV28	-	-	TRBJ2-7	CASSLQDEQYF	TGTGCCAGCAGTTTACAGGACGAGCAGTACTTC
TRBV6-4	-	-	TRBJ2-5	CASSARAGEETQYF	TGTGCCAGCAGTGCTCGGGCAGGAGAGGAGACCCAGTACTTC
TRBV3-1	TRBD2	-	TRBJ2-3	CASSQETVSGGLTDTQYF	TGTGCCAGCAGCCAAGAAACGGTTAGCGGGGGCCTCACAGATACGCAGTATTTT
TRBV20-1	TRBD1	-	TRBJ2-7	CSAMDRGPYEQYF	TGCAGTGCCATGGACAGGGGACCCTACGAGCAGTACTTC
TRBV27	TRBD2	-	TRBJ2-1	CASSFGAGALYNEQFF	TGTGCCAGCAGTTTCGGAGCGGGGGCCCTCTACAATGAGCAGTTCTTC
TRBV7-2	TRBD1	few	TRBJ2-1	CASSLRGQGVNEQFF	TGTGCCAGCAGCTTGAGGGGACAGGGGGTCAATGAGCAGTTCTTC
TRBV4-1	TRBD1	-	TRBJ1-2	CASSQSGGLSGYTF	TGCGCCAGCAGCCAATCAGGGGGTCTCAGTGGCTACACCTTC
TRBV3-1	TRBD2	-	TRBJ2-1	CASSQERGAPTHEQFF	TGTGCCAGCAGCCAAGAGCGGGGGGCCCCTACCCATGAGCAGTTCTTC
TRBV27	-	-	TRBJ1-2	CASSSTRVELGGYTF	TGTGCCAGCAGTTCGACCAGGGTCGAATTGGGTGGCTACACCTTC
TRBV2	-	-	TRBJ1-5	CASRAALDSNQPQHF	TGTGCCAGCAGGGCAGCCCTGGATAGCAATCAGCCCCAGCATTTT